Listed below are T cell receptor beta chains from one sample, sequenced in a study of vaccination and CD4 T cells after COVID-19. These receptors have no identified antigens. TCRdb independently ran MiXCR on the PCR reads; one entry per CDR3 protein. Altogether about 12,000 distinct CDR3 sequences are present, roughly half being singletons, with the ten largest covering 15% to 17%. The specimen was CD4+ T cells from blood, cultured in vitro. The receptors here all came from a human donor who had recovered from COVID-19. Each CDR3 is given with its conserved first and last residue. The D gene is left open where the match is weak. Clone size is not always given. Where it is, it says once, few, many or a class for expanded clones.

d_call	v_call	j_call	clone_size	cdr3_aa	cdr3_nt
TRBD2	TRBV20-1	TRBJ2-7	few	CSARELAGGRYEQYF	TGCAGTGCTAGGGAACTAGCGGGAGGACGGTACGAGCAGTACTTC
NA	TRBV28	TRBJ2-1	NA	CASSPGTGRAIAGVFEQFF	TGTGCCAGCAGTCCCGGGACAGGCCGCGCGATAGCGGGAGTTTTTGAGCAGTTCTTC
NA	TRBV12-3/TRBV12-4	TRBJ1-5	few	CASSFRDSNQPQHF	TGTGCCAGCAGTTTTAGGGACAGCAATCAGCCCCAGCATTTT
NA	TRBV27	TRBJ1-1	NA	CASSFTRGGKMNTEAFF	TGTGCCAGCAGTTTCACTCGGGGGGGCAAGATGAACACTGAAGCTTTCTTT
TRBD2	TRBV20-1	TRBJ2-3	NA	CSARRGREASTDTQYF	TGCAGTGCTAGACGGGGGAGGGAGGCGAGCACAGATACGCAGTATTTT
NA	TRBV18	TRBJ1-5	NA	CASSPPGQPAGPQHF	TGTGCCAGCTCACCCCCAGGACAACCGGCGGGGCCCCAGCATTTT
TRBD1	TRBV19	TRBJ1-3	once	CASRLQGSGNTIYF	TGTGCCAGTAGACTACAGGGGTCCGGAAACACCATATATTTT
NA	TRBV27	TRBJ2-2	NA	CASSLRGATTTGELFF	TGTGCCAGCAGTTTAAGGGGAGCGACCACAACCGGGGAGCTGTTTTTT
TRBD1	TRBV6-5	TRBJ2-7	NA	CASSYGTGGEQYF	TGTGCCAGCAGTTACGGCACAGGGGGCGAGCAGTACTTC
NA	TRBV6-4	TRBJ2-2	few	CASSDSTSTGELFF	TGTGCCAGCAGTGACTCGACTAGCACCGGGGAGCTGTTTTTT
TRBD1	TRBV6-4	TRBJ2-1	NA	CASSDKQGALYNEQFF	TGTGCCAGCAGTGACAAACAGGGGGCTCTGTACAATGAGCAGTTCTTC
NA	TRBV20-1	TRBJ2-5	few	CGGVRSETQYF	TGCGGGGGAGTTCGTTCAGAGACCCAGTACTTC
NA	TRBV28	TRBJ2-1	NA	CASSTDPQDEQFF	TGTGCCAGCAGTACGGACCCCCAGGATGAGCAGTTCTTC
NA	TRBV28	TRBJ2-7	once	CASTSGRSLYEQYF	TGTGCCAGCACATCGGGTAGGTCCCTCTACGAGCAGTACTTC
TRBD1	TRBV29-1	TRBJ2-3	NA	CSVGRGGAGDTQYF	TGCAGCGTGGGACGAGGGGGCGCGGGAGATACGCAGTATTTT
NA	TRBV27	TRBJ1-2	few	CASSGRAGIGYTF	TGTGCCAGCAGCGGGCGGGCAGGGATTGGCTACACCTTC
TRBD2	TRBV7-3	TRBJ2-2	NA	CASSRTSGGGSTGELFF	TGTGCCAGCAGCCGGACTAGCGGGGGTGGGTCCACCGGGGAGCTGTTTTTT
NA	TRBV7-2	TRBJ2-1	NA	CASSLGRQNNEQFF	TGTGCCAGCAGCTTAGGTAGGCAGAACAATGAGCAGTTCTTC
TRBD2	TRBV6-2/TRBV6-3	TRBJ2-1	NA	CASSYPTGTSLRNEQFF	TGTGCCAGCAGTTACCCTACCGGGACTAGCTTGAGGAATGAGCAGTTCTTC
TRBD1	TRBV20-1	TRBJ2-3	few	CSANPGQGGDTQYF	TGCAGTGCTAATCCGGGACAGGGGGGAGATACGCAGTATTTT
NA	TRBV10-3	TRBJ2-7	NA	CAISGYGTYEQYF	TGTGCCATCAGTGGGTACGGGACCTACGAGCAGTACTTC
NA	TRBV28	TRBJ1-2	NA	CASSLYITGGSMYGYTF	TGTGCCAGCAGTTTATACATTACGGGAGGGAGCATGTATGGCTACACCTTC
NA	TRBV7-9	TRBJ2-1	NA	CASSGQSENEQFF	TGTGCCAGCAGCGGACAGAGTGAAAATGAGCAGTTCTTC
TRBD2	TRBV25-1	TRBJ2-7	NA	CASSEYPRTSGRAPEQYF	TGTGCCAGCAGTGAATATCCCCGGACTAGCGGGAGGGCCCCCGAGCAGTACTTC
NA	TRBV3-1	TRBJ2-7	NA	CASSQGRALEQYF	TGTGCCAGCAGCCAAGGAAGGGCTCTCGAGCAGTACTTC
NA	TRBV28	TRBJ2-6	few	CASNQQPSISGANVLTF	TGTGCCAGCAACCAACAGCCCAGCATCTCTGGGGCCAACGTCCTGACTTTC
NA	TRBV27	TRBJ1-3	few	CASSRVSGNTIYF	TGTGCCAGCAGTCGGGTGTCTGGAAACACCATATATTTT
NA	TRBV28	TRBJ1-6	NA	CASSLIRGASPLHF	TGTGCCAGCAGTTTGATCAGGGGAGCTTCACCCCTCCACTTT
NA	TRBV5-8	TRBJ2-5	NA	CASSLYRVRQETQYF	TGTGCCAGCAGCTTGTATCGAGTTCGCCAAGAGACCCAGTACTTC
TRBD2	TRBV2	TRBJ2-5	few	CASSSGSRSVETQYF	TGTGCCAGCAGTAGCGGGAGCCGCTCGGTAGAGACCCAGTACTTC
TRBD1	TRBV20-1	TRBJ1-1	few	CSAIGTANTEAFF	TGCAGTGCTATAGGGACAGCTAACACTGAAGCTTTCTTT
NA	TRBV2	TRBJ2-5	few	CASSERETQYF	TGTGCCAGCAGTGAACGTGAGACCCAGTACTTC
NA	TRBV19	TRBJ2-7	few	CASSPRLVSEQYF	TGTGCCAGTAGTCCCCGCCTAGTAAGCGAGCAGTACTTC
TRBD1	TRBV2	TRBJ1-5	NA	CASSERTGVQPQHF	TGTGCCAGCAGTGAAAGGACAGGGGTTCAGCCCCAGCATTTT
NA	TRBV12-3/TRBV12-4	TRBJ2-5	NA	CASVRGERGYQETQYF	TGTGCCAGCGTTAGGGGGGAGAGAGGCTACCAAGAGACCCAGTACTTC
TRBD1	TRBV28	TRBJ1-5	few	CASSQTGNNQPQHF	TGTGCCAGCAGCCAGACAGGGAACAATCAGCCCCAGCATTTT
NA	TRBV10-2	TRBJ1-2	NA	CASSEQGYGYTF	TGCGCCAGCAGTGAGCAGGGTTATGGCTACACCTTC
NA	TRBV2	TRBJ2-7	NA	CASKGRGYEQYF	TGTGCCAGCAAGGGCAGGGGTTACGAGCAGTACTTC
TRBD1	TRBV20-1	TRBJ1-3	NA	CSARTGVPSGNTIYF	TGCAGTGCTAGGACAGGGGTCCCCTCTGGAAACACCATATATTTT
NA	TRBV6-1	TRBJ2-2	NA	CASRENTGELFF	TGTGCCAGCAGGGAAAACACCGGGGAGCTGTTTTTT
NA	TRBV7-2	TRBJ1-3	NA	CASSLRLGSSGNTIYF	TGTGCCAGCAGCCTCCGACTGGGAAGCTCTGGAAACACCATATATTTT
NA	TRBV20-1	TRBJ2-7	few	CSAREGSTTTYEQYF	TGCAGTGCTAGAGAAGGATCGACAACGACCTACGAGCAGTACTTC
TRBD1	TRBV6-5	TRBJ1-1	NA	CASSYYRTGLGTEAFF	TGTGCCAGCAGTTACTACCGGACAGGGCTAGGAACTGAAGCTTTCTTT
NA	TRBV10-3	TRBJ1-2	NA	CAISEFGQTNYGYTF	TGTGCCATCAGTGAGTTTGGACAGACCAACTATGGCTACACCTTC
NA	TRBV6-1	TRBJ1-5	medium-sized	CASSEANQPQHF	TGTGCCAGCAGTGAAGCCAATCAGCCCCAGCATTTT
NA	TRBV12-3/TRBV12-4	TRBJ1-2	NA	CASSLTGDLYGYTF	TGTGCCAGCAGCCTGACAGGAGATCTCTATGGCTACACCTTC
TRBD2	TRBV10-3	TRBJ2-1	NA	CAISERSGRSPEQFF	TGTGCCATCAGTGAACGTAGCGGGAGGTCGCCTGAGCAGTTCTTC
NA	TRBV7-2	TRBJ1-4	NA	CASSPGAFGEKLFF	TGTGCCAGCAGCCCAGGGGCGTTTGGTGAAAAACTGTTTTTT
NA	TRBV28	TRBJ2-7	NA	CASINRGGYEQYF	TGTGCCAGCATCAACAGGGGGGGTTACGAGCAGTACTTC